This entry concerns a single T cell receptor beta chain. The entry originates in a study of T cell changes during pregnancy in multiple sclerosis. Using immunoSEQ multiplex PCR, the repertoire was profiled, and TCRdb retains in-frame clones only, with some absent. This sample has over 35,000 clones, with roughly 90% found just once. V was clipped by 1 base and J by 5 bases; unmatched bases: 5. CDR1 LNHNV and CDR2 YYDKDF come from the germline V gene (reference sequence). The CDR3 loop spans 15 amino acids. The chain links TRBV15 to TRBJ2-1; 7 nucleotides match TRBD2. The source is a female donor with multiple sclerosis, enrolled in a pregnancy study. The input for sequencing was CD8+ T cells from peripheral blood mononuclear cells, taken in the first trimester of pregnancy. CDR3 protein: CATSRGRDYDNEQFF. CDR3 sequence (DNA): TGTGCCACCAGCAGAGGTCGGGACTACGACAATGAGCAGTTCTTC.